Each of the 6 T cell receptor beta chains below was sequenced from the same sample in a study of beta chain features in type 1 diabetes. The whole isolated RNA underwent reverse transcription, so sequencing captured expressed TCRB transcripts. Clones were read by immunoSEQ multiplex PCR, and TCRdb kept only the in-frame ones, dropping some. The table records 300,000 to 400,000 clones, around 13% of them present only once. Material for sequencing was naive CD4+ T cells from blood. Every receptor here comes from a young man in good health.

This chain links TRBV19 with TRBJ2-7, with 7 bases lining up with TRBD2. This CDR3 has 15 residues. The J segment lost 0 bases and the V segment lost 3 bases, leaving 5 bases of the junction unmatched. Germline-derived CDR1 and CDR2 are LNHDA and SQIVND (reference sequence). CDR3 sequence (DNA): TGTGCCAGTAGTATTGCTAGCGGTCCCTCCTACGAGCAGTACTTC. The encoded protein is CASSIASGPSYEQYF.

V is TRBV7-3 and J is TRBJ2-2; weak D call: TRBD1 (5 bases). The CDR3 consists of 15 residues. Germline V gene lookup returns CDR1 SGHTA and CDR2 FQGTGA. V lost 4 bases, J lost 4 bases, and 13 bases lay in between. CDR3 region: CASSSGRASTGELFF. CDR3 bases: TGTGCCAGCAGCTCGGGCAGGGCTTCCACCGGGGAGCTGTTTTTT.

This chain links TRBV29-1 with TRBJ2-5, with 11 bases matching TRBD1. CDR3 length: 14 amino acids. Germline assignment: CDR1 SQVTM and CDR2 ANQGSEA. The J segment lost 2 bases and the V segment lost 6 bases, leaving 5 bases of the junction unmatched. CDR3 DNA: TGCAGCGTCCGCCGGGACAGGGGGCAAGAGACCCAGTACTTC. As protein: CSVRRDRGQETQYF.

The chain recombines TRBV18 with TRBJ1-1; tentatively, D is TRBD1 (6 bases). The CDR3 totals 14 residues. V lost 6 bases, J lost 1 base, and 12 bases lay in between. Germline CDR1 KGHSH, CDR2 LQKENI. CDR3 nucleotides: TGTGCCAGCTCGCCTCCGGGACAGAACACTGAAGCTTTCTTT. It translates to CASSPPGQNTEAFF. The variable domain in full, with the rest retrieved from reference TRBV18 and TRBJ1-1, is NAGVMQNPRHLVRRRGQEARLRCSPMKGHSHVYWYRQLPEEGLKFMVYLQKENIIDESGMPKERFSAEFPKEGPSILRIQQVVRGDSAAYFCASSPPGQNTEAFFGQGTRLTVV.

This clone was found a few times. The chain carries TRBV5-4 and TRBJ2-7, with 8 bases matching TRBD1. The V segment lost 4 bases and the J segment 5 bases; nucleotides outside the gene matches: 5. CDR3 length equals 13 residues. The germline V gene has CDR1 SGHNT and CDR2 YYREEE (reference sequence). The CDR3 spells CASSMQGADEQYF. The CDR3 DNA follows: TGTGCCAGCAGCATGCAGGGGGCCGACGAGCAGTACTTC.

This chain connects TRBV6-5 to TRBJ2-2; TRBD2 aligns across 12 bases. Germline CDR1 MNHEY, CDR2 SVGAGI. The CDR3 loop spans 14 amino acids. The V segment lost 6 bases and the J segment 9 bases; nucleotides outside the gene matches: 5. The CDR3 sequence is CASRRLAGAWELFF. CDR3 DNA sequence: TGTGCCAGCAGACGACTAGCGGGGGCATGGGAGCTGTTTTTT.